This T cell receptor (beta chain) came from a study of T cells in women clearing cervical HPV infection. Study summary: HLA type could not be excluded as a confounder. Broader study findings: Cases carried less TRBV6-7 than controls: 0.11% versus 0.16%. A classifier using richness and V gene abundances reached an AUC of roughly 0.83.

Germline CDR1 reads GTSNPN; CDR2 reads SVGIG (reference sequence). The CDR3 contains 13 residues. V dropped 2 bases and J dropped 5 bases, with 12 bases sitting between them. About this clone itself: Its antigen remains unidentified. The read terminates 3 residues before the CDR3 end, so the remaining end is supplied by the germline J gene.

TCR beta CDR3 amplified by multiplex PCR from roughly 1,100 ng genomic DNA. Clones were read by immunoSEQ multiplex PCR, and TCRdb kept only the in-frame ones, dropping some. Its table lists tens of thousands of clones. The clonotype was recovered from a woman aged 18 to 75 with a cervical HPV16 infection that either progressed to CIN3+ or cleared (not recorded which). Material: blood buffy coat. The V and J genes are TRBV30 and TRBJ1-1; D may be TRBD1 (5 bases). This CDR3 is CAWSQGPVTEAFF. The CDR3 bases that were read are TGTGCCTGGAGTCAGGGCCCAGTAACTGAA.